This entry describes one T cell receptor beta chain. This record comes from a study of blood T cell repertoires in COVID-19. Study-level background: Both acute and convalescent COVID-19 samples were obtained from the United States, Italy and Spain.

The data were produced by immunoSEQ multiplex PCR, yet TCRdb's version contains in-frame clones alone and is incomplete. The table includes about 92,000 clones, 72% detected once. The CDR3 length is 15 residues. Between the trimmed V and J ends, which lost 0 bases and 4 bases, there was a span of 10 bases. The germline CDR1 and CDR2 sequences are SGHDT and YYEEEE. The sequenced sample was peripheral blood. This clonotype was obtained from a woman aged 55-69 years in a cohort sampled during active or convalescent COVID-19. V is TRBV5-6 and J is TRBJ2-2; D uncertain. This CDR3 is CASSLARISTGELFF. DNA of the CDR3: TGTGCCAGCAGCTTGGCTAGAATAAGCACCGGGGAGCTGTTTTTT.